This TCR beta chain was identified in a study of neurological immune-mediated disorders. The CDR3 length is 16 residues. The V gene lost 2 bases and the J gene lost 1 base, with 9 bases spanning the gap. Germline V gives CDR1 SNHLY, CDR2 FYNNEI. MiXCR, run by TCRdb on the 5' RACE reads, gives a single entry per CDR3 protein. This table holds about 74,000 distinct CDR3 sequences, 4% to 6% found once. There are many counts of this clonotype. The rearrangement joins TRBV2 to TRBJ2-6, with D hard to call. Sequencing was done on a sample of PBMCs. The receptor's source is a man aged 18 to 30 with multiple sclerosis. The CDR3 loop is CASSELALSGANVLTF. CDR3 nucleotide sequence: TGTGCCAGCAGTGAATTGGCTCTATCTGGGGCCAACGTCCTGACTTTC.